A single sample gave rise to the 25 T cell receptor beta chains below, sequenced in a study of CD8 T cells in ankylosing spondylitis. Study observations and caveats: Made up of about eight highly homologous variants, a TCR beta motif appeared characteristic of ankylosing spondylitis blood.

TCRdb processed the 5' RACE reads anew with MiXCR; each CDR3 protein has one entry. Here the sample spans around 100,000 distinct CDR3 sequences, roughly 9% being singletons. Their cognate antigens are unknown. Sample: blood, either unsorted or a sorted T cell fraction (not recorded which). These TCRs come from a male donor with ankylosing spondylitis.

The rearrangement links TRBV11-2 to TRBJ2-4; 8 bases agree with TRBD2. Germline CDR1 and CDR2: SGHAT and FQNNGV. The CDR3 is 15 residues long. V lost 0 bases to trimming and J lost 5 bases; unmatched junction nucleotides: 3. DNA of the CDR3: TGTGCCAGCAGCTTAGACGGGAGGGCCCAAAACATTCAGTACTTC. It codes for CASSLDGRAQNIQYF.

This clonotype appeared a few times. The chain employs TRBV6-2 or TRBV6-3 and TRBJ2-2; TRBD1 might be the D (6 bases). The germline V gene encodes CDR1 MNHEY and CDR2 SVGEGT. The CDR3 length is 15 residues. The ends were cut back, 6 bases at V and 5 bases at J, with 16 bases in the middle. The CDR3 here is CASSSTGTLTGELFF. CDR3 sequence (DNA): TGTGCCAGCAGCTCAACCGGGACATTAACCGGGGAGCTGTTTTTT.

This clonotype was picked up many times. The rearrangement joins TRBV4-2 to TRBJ2-3; 9 bases fit TRBD2. J gave up 3 bases and V 0 bases, and 4 bases lay outside the gene matches. CDR1 LGHNA and CDR2 YNFKEQ come from the germline V gene. The CDR3 has 16 amino acids. The CDR3 is CASSQESAGGTDTQYF. The CDR3, as DNA: TGTGCCAGCAGCCAAGAATCAGCGGGAGGTACAGATACGCAGTATTTT.

This clonotype was observed a few times. For the CDR3, the DNA is TGTGCCAGCAGCTTAGAGGGCAGCCTCTGGGGAGGAAACACCATATATTTT. Encoded protein: CASSLEGSLWGGNTIYF. This rearrangement joins TRBV11-2 to TRBJ1-3; D ambiguous. Germline V gene data show CDR1 as SGHAT and CDR2 as FQNNGV. The CDR3 has 17 residues. The V end was cut by 0 bases, the J end by 4 bases, with 16 bases between.

The table lists this clonotype with many counts. The chain couples TRBV7-2 to TRBJ2-7; D perhaps matches TRBD1 (5 bases). The CDR3 is 15 residues long. The germline gives CDR1 SGHTA, CDR2 FQGNSA. The V end lost 1 base, the J end lost 2 bases, and 12 bases lay between the germline ends. CDR3 in amino acids: CASSLVQGSPYEQYV. The CDR3 region has the DNA TGTGCCAGCAGCTTAGTTCAGGGATCGCCCTACGAGCAGTACGTC.

Only a few counts were recorded for this clonotype. The genes are TRBV5-6 and TRBJ1-4; TRBD1 matches 7 bases. V lost 2 bases, J lost 15 bases, and 13 bases stayed unmatched. The CDR3 has 14 amino acids. Germline V CDR1 and CDR2: SGHDT, YYEEEE. The CDR3 loop is CASSFSGTAPVMFF. CDR3 in DNA: TGTGCCAGCAGCTTCTCCGGGACAGCCCCGGTCATGTTTTTT.

This clonotype has a count of ten or more. V usage is TRBV5-1 and J usage is TRBJ2-5, with D possibly matching TRBD1 (6 bases). V shed 1 base and J shed 2 bases, with 12 bases lying between them. CDR1 is SGHRS and CDR2 is YFSETQ in the germline V gene. The length of the CDR3 is 15 residues. CDR3 loop: CASSLWGRGQETQYF. DNA for the CDR3: TGCGCCAGCAGCTTGTGGGGCAGGGGTCAAGAGACCCAGTACTTC. The whole variable domain, filled in from reference TRBV5-1 and TRBJ2-5, reads KAGVTQTPRYLIKTRGQQVTLSCSPISGHRSVSWYQQTPGQGLQFLFEYFSETQRNKGNFPGRFSGRQFSNSRSEMNVSTLELGDSALYLCASSLWGRGQETQYFGPGTRLLVL.

The table lists this clonotype with many counts. This sequence joins TRBV12-3 or TRBV12-4 and TRBJ1-5; 9 positions agree with TRBD1. The CDR3 totals 18 residues. Germline trimming cut 6 bases from V and 0 bases from J; bases unmatched to any gene: 12. CDR3 protein: CASRIKRTGDYSNQPQHF. The CDR3 coding sequence is TGTGCCAGCAGAATCAAACGGACAGGGGATTATAGCAATCAGCCCCAGCATTTT.

This clonotype was recorded a few times. The chain carries TRBV12-3 or TRBV12-4 and TRBJ2-7; maybe TRBD2 (6 bases). V was pared by 7 bases and J by 2 bases, with 24 bases between. This CDR3 contains 17 residues. In DNA form, the CDR3 reads TGTGCCAGCACCCCGCCGGGGGAAGCGGGCCATGCCTACGAGCAGTACTTC. Translated, it gives CASTPPGEAGHAYEQYF.

This clonotype was detected many times. The CDR3 here is CASSLGTGSEQYV. The CDR3, as DNA: TGTGCCAGCAGCCTCGGGACAGGGAGCGAGCAGTACGTC. The genes are TRBV13 and TRBJ2-7; 9 bases match TRBD1. V was clipped by 5 bases and J by 6 bases; unmatched bases: 5. The germline V gene encodes CDR1 PRHDT and CDR2 FYEKMQ (reference sequence). The CDR3 covers 13 residues.

This clonotype was detected ten times or more. CDR3 loop: CASSFQPRNTQYF. The CDR3 DNA follows: TGCGCCAGCAGCTTCCAGCCGCGTAATACGCAGTATTTT. The V call is TRBV5-1, the J call TRBJ2-3; D is uncertain. The CDR3 length is 13 residues. CDR1 and CDR2 from the germline V gene are SGHRS and YFSETQ. Between the trimmed V and J ends, which lost 2 bases and 7 bases, there was a span of 11 bases.

The chain links TRBV6-1 to TRBJ2-3; 10 nucleotides align to TRBD2. The CDR3 has 16 amino acids. V gave up 5 bases and J gave up 2 bases; unmatched junction bases: 7. Germline CDR1 is MNHNS and CDR2 is SASEGT. CDR3 bases: TGTGCCAGCAGTCAGCGACTAGCGGGCTTCACAGATACGCAGTATTTT. Its protein product is CASSQRLAGFTDTQYF.

This clonotype was observed a few times. V usage is TRBV6-1 and J usage is TRBJ2-7, with D unclear. V dropped 6 bases and J dropped 3 bases, with 6 bases sitting between them. The CDR3 is 11 amino acids. The germline V gene has CDR1 MNHNS and CDR2 SASEGT. CDR3 nucleotide sequence: TGTGCCAGCAGGGGATTCTACGAGCAGTACGTC. As protein: CASRGFYEQYV.

In its sample, this clonotype was seen a few times. The chain couples TRBV7-2 to TRBJ2-1; 7 positions agree with TRBD2. The CDR3 loop spans 17 amino acids. With 3 bases clipped from V and 2 bases from J, the junction kept 10 bases outside the gene matches. The V gene's germline CDR1 is SGHTA and CDR2 FQGNSA. CDR3 sequence: CASSLVAGALTYNEQFF. The CDR3 nucleotides are TGTGCCAGCAGCTTGGTCGCGGGAGCTTTGACCTACAATGAGCAGTTCTTC.

Many counts were recorded for this clonotype. The V gene is TRBV7-8, the J gene TRBJ2-1; TRBD2 matches 9 bases. The junction had 11 bases not matched to a gene; V was cut back by 7 bases and J by 7 bases. CDR3 length: 15 residues. CDR1 is SGHVS and CDR2 is FQNEAQ in the germline V gene. CDR3 coding DNA: TGTGCCAGCACCCCCCCCGGGACTAGCAAAAATGAGCAGTTCTTC. This gives the protein CASTPPGTSKNEQFF.

A word on this clonotype: The CDR3 does not end in the conserved phenylalanine or tryptophan, so this is likely a read error. The chain recombines TRBV5-6 with TRBJ2-7; possibly TRBD1 for D (6 bases). Germline V gene data show CDR1 as SGHDT and CDR2 as YYEEEE. The V and J ends lost 4 bases and 1 base respectively, with 9 bases between them. CDR3 size: 13 residues. CDR3 sequence reads: CASSLTGSYEQYS. The DNA of the CDR3 is TGTGCCAGCAGCCTGACAGGATCCTACGAGCAGTACTCC.

This clonotype was observed a handful of times. The chain uses TRBV2 and TRBJ2-1; 7 bases are a match to TRBD2. The CDR3 runs to 13 residues. The V gene's germline CDR1 is SNHLY and CDR2 FYNNEI. V trimming: 11 bases; J trimming: 4 bases; junction bases outside the gene matches: 8. The DNA for the CDR3 is TGTGCCGGTTCTAGCGGCTCATACAATGAGCAGTTCTTC. Protein: CAGSSGSYNEQFF.

This clonotype has more than one count but fewer than ten. CDR3 nucleotides: TGTGCCAGCAGCGAGCAAACTACCCGGGGTGAGCAGTACTTC. Protein: CASSEQTTRGEQYF. The chain carries TRBV9 and TRBJ2-7, with a tentative D call TRBD2 (5 bases). The germline V gene has CDR1 SGDLS and CDR2 YYNGEE. The CDR3 consists of 14 residues. V was cut by 3 bases and J by 7 bases, with 17 bases left in between.

This clonotype has just a few counts. This chain joins TRBV6-5 and TRBJ2-5; 7 bases are shared with TRBD2. The germline V gene encodes CDR1 MNHEY and CDR2 SVGAGI. This CDR3 has 16 residues. Trimming cost V 0 bases and J 1 base; bases outside gene matches: 5. The chain's CDR3 is CASSYSGGGTQETQYF. For the CDR3, the DNA is TGTGCCAGCAGTTACTCCGGGGGAGGGACCCAAGAGACCCAGTACTTC.

This clonotype was seen ten or more times. The rearrangement uses TRBV4-1 and TRBJ2-3, with D perhaps matching TRBD2 (5 bases). The CDR3 runs to 13 residues. Looked up from germline, CDR1 is MGHRA and CDR2 is YSYEKL. V was cut by 0 bases and J by 6 bases, with 7 bases left in between. The CDR3: CASSQDWEDTQYF. The CDR3 DNA reads as TGCGCCAGCAGCCAAGATTGGGAGGATACGCAGTATTTT.

The rearrangement uses TRBV11-2 and TRBJ1-6; D remains ambiguous. V was pared by 4 bases and J by 5 bases, with 3 bases between. The germline gives CDR1 SGHAT, CDR2 FQNNGV. The CDR3 loop spans 12 amino acids. The CDR3, as DNA: TGTGCCAGCAGCTCAGATAATTCACCCCTCCACTTT. Amino acid sequence: CASSSDNSPLHF. The full variable domain, in which reference TRBV11-2 and TRBJ1-6 provide the parts outside the CDR3, is EAGVAQSPRYKIIEKRQSVAFWCNPISGHATLYWYQQILGQGPKLLIQFQNNGVVDDSQLPKDRFSAERLKGVDSTLKIQPAKLEDSAVYLCASSSDNSPLHFGNGTRLTVT.

This clonotype was picked up many times. The CDR3 nucleotides read TGTGCCAGCAGTTCCCAGGGGGCTGGCACAGATACGCAGTATTTT. As protein: CASSSQGAGTDTQYF. The V call is TRBV6-5, the J call TRBJ2-3; 8 positions agree with TRBD1. In germline, CDR1 is MNHEY, CDR2 SVGAGI. There are 15 residues in the CDR3. The junction had 4 bases not matched to a gene; V was cut back by 4 bases and J by 1 base.

The chain has TRBV4-1 and TRBJ2-3, with 9 bases identical to TRBD2. The CDR3 runs to 17 residues. Germline-derived CDR1 and CDR2 are MGHRA and YSYEKL. Trimming cost V 0 bases and J 4 bases; bases outside gene matches: 8. In DNA, the CDR3 is TGCGCCAGCAGCCAAGATCATCTGCGGGAGGGGCCAGATACGCAGTATTTT. It codes for CASSQDHLREGPDTQYF.

The chain uses TRBV29-1 and TRBJ1-1; TRBD1 is a possible D gene (5 bases). V was pared by 1 base and J by 1 base, with 10 bases between. The length of the CDR3 is 14 residues. The germline CDR1 and CDR2 sequences are SQVTM and ANQGSEA. Here the CDR3 DNA reads TGCAGCGTTGAAGGGGGACGGAAGAACACTGAAGCTTTCTTT. Amino acids: CSVEGGRKNTEAFF.

This clonotype was detected only a few times. The chain recombines TRBV6-1 with TRBJ1-5; perhaps TRBD1 as D (6 bases). The CDR3 length is 13 residues. V lost 10 bases, J lost 6 bases, and 16 bases lay in between. CDR1 and CDR2 (germline): MNHNS, SASEGT. CDR3 sequence: CATARGKGQPQHF. CDR3 nucleotides: TGTGCCACCGCGAGGGGGAAGGGTCAGCCCCAGCATTTT.